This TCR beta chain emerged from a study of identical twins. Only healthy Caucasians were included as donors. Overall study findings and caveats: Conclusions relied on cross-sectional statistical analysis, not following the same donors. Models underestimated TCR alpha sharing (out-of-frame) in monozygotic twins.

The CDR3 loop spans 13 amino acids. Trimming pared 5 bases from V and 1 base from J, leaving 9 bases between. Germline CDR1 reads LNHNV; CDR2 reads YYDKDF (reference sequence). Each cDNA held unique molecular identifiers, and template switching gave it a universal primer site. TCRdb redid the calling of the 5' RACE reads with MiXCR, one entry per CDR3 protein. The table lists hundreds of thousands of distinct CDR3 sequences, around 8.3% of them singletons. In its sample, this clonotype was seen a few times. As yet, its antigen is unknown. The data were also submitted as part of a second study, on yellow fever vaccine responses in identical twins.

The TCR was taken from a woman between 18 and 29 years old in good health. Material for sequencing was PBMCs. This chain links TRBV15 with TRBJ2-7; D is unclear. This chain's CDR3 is CATSLNPSYEQYF. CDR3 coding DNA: TGTGCCACCAGCCTTAACCCGTCCTACGAGCAGTACTTC.